This T cell receptor beta chain is from a study of T cells expressing NK-cell markers. Background on the study: Investigators obtained TCR beta repertoires from sorted CD3+CD56+NKG2C+, CD3+CD56+NKG2C- and CD3+CD56-NKG2C+ T cells. Seven of the eight sequenced donors were classified as HCMV-seropositive, and one was classified as seronegative. Notes on the study in general: Among several donors, these clonotypes also ranked first in the CD3+CD56-NKG2C+ fraction.

As the method of synthesis, 5'RACE template switching with UMIs yielded TCR beta cDNA. After re-calling the 5' RACE reads, TCRdb lists one entry per CDR3 protein, DNA absent. The sample features a few hundred thousand distinct CDR3 sequences, with 0.39% in its top ten. On this clonotype: Its cognate antigen is unknown.

The specimen sequenced was blood T cells: a sorted CD56 or NKG2C T cell subset, CD4+ or CD8+ T cells, or bulk PBMC T cells (not recorded which). This clonotype was obtained from a man in his late teens or twenties in good health.

Here the CDR3 reads CATSDDRELETQYF. This chain connects TRBV24-1 to TRBJ2-5; TCRdb names TRBD1, which stays unverified in the absence of DNA. This CDR3 comprises 14 residues. CDR1 and CDR2 (germline): KGHDR, SFDVKD.